The sequence of this T cell receptor (beta chain) was determined in a study of OX40 agonist ivuxolimab in advanced cancers. Study overall: Patients got intravenous ivuxolimab at 0.01 to 10 mg/kg every 2 weeks. Broader study findings: The work left the antigen specificity of expanded peripheral T cells undetermined.

The assay was immunoSEQ multiplex PCR, and TCRdb's table has in-frame clones only and misses some. The data contain about 140,000 clones, less than 95% of them singletons. Comments on this clone: The target antigen is unknown.

Germline V lookup: CDR1 MNHNS, CDR2 SASEGT. Trimming shortened V by 1 base and J by 2 bases, and 23 bases separated the two germline ends. The CDR3 has 19 amino acids. The rearrangement links TRBV6-1 to TRBJ2-5, with D maybe TRBD1 (6 bases). This material consisted of CD4+ or CD8+ T cells sorted from blood, taken in a trial of the OX40 agonist ivuxolimab. The sequence was obtained from an adult with an advanced solid tumor such as melanoma, head and neck, liver or kidney cancer. This chain's CDR3 is CASSEEGGSRPILQETQYF. In nucleotides, the CDR3 is TGTGCCAGCAGTGAAGAAGGGGGTAGCCGACCCATCTTACAAGAGACCCAGTACTTC.